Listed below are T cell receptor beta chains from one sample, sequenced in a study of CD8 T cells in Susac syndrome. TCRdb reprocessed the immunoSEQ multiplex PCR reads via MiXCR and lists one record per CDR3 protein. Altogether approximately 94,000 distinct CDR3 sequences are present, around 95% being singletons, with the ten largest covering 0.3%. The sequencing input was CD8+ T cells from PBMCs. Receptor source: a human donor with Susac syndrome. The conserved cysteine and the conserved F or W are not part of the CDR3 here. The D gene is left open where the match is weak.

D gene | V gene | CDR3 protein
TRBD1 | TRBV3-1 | ASSSNPDRGGETQY
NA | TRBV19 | ASTQAGLDGYT
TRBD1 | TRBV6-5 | ASSYGGSRRTGDGYT
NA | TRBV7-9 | ASSLGGSHQPQH
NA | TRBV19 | ASNWEHQPQH
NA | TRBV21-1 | ASTFLTSINEQF
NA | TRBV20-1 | SARRGLRTTNMGEQY
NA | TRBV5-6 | ASSLRTGETQY
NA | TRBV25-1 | ASSYVQVVGANVLT
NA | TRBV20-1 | SAPAVEDYEQY
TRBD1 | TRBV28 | ASRSQGARAF
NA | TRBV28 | ASSLGDEQF
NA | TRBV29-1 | SVAGESYGYT
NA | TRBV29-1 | SVDRGIGYNEQF
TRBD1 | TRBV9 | ASSPGTVYSYEQY
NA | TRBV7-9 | ASSLGTNTGELF
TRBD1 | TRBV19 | ASSLQGVNTGELF
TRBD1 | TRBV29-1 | SVGGQGALMNTEAF
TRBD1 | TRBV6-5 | ASSTSTGGADTQY
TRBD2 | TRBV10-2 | ASRAWGLAGGSDTGELF
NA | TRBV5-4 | ASSFDRHHTGELF
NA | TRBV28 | ASMGPLLAKNIQY
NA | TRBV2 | ASSDRGRGQETQY
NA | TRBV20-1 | SAPPAGSNEQF
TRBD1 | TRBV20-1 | SASRDSISYEQY
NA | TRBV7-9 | ASSLDQGSQLWEQY
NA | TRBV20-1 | SGYEQY
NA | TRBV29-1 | SVESRDIKGKLF
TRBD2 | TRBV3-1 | ASSIGLAGGIPTHEQY
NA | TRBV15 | ATSRVPGSGGMNTEAF
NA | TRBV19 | ASRSGDVDTEAF
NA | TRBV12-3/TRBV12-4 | ASSPTVYEQY